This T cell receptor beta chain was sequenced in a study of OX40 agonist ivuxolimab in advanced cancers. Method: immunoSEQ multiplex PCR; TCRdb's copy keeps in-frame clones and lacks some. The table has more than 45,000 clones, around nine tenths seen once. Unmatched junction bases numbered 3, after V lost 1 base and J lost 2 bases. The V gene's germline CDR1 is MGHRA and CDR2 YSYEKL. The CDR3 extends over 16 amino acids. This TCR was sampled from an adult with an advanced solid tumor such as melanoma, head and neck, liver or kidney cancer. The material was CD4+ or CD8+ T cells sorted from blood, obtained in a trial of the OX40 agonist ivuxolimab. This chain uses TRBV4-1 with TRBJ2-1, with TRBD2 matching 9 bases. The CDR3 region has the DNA TGCGCCAGCAGCCAAGTAGGCGGGAGGGCCTACAATGAGCAGTTCTTC. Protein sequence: CASSQVGGRAYNEQFF.